Sequencing of this T cell receptor beta chain was carried out in a study of vaccination and CD4 T cells after COVID-19. Sequenced with the Oncomine TCR Beta short-read assay was DNA taken from cultured CD4+ T cells. TCRdb re-derived calls from the PCR reads in MiXCR, one entry per CDR3 protein. The sample includes around 6,600 distinct CDR3 sequences, 25% to 35% seen only once; the top ten take around a third. Specified treatment: roughly 10-day PBMC culture with coronavirus spike peptide pools or control peptides (ViraFEST assay). The unexposed donor provided CD4+ T cells, which were taken before the COVID-19 pandemic (2011-2018). Germline V gene data show CDR1 as SEHNR and CDR2 as FQNEAQ (reference sequence). V was cut by 3 bases and J by 15 bases, with 9 bases left in between. CDR3 length: 11 residues. A word on this clonotype: No antigen is known for it.

This receptor was obtained from a human donor in good health. V usage is TRBV7-9 and J usage is TRBJ1-6; no definite D call. Specimen: CD4+ T cells from blood, cultured in vitro. CDR3 nucleotide sequence: TGTGCCAGCAGCTTGATTGATTACCTCCACTTT. Residues: CASSLIDYLHF.